This entry describes one TCR beta chain. This specimen comes from a study of blood T cell repertoires in COVID-19. Study-level information: Samples representing acute and convalescent COVID-19 were sourced from the United States, Italy and Spain. T cells, B-cell-depleted T cells, or PBMCs supplied cDNA or gDNA.

With 5 bases clipped from V and 3 bases from J, the junction kept 7 bases outside the gene matches. Germline V lookup: CDR1 SGHNT, CDR2 YENEEA. This CDR3 is built from 15 residues. In the original processing: Scientists estimated how many nucleated cells there were by amplifying reference gene primers. Using immunoSEQ multiplex PCR, the repertoire was profiled, and TCRdb retains in-frame clones only, with some absent. Clone size and V and J calls were adopted from that table, with D and trimming inferred from the DNA. Of under 25,000 clones in the sample, 89% were seen once. This clonotype originated in a woman aged 70-85 years with active COVID-19. The chain is built from TRBV11-3 and TRBJ2-1, with TRBD2 matching over 7 bases. The sample consisted of peripheral blood. The CDR3 sequence: CASSVRTSNYNEQFF. CDR3 in DNA: TGTGCCAGCAGCGTCAGGACTAGTAACTACAATGAGCAGTTCTTC.